This TCR beta chain was documented in a study of blood T cell dynamics during melanoma immunotherapy. Here immunoSEQ multiplex PCR was the method, and the copy in TCRdb shows in-frame clones only, minus some. The table shows around 12,000 clones, with under 95% occurring only once. Described time point: week 3, after first cycle of checkpoint inhibitor. CDR3 length: 14 residues. V shed 4 bases, J shed 4 bases, and the junction held 6 bases outside the gene matches. The germline V gene has CDR1 SGDLS and CDR2 YYNGEE. This receptor was taken from a human donor with melanoma. The chain couples TRBV9 to TRBJ1-1; TRBD1 agrees at 8 bases. This specimen was effector memory CD8+ T cells from blood, taken from a patient treated with checkpoint blockade. This CDR3 reads CASSRRDRITEAFF. In DNA, the CDR3 is TGTGCCAGCAGCCGCCGGGACAGGATCACTGAAGCTTTCTTT.